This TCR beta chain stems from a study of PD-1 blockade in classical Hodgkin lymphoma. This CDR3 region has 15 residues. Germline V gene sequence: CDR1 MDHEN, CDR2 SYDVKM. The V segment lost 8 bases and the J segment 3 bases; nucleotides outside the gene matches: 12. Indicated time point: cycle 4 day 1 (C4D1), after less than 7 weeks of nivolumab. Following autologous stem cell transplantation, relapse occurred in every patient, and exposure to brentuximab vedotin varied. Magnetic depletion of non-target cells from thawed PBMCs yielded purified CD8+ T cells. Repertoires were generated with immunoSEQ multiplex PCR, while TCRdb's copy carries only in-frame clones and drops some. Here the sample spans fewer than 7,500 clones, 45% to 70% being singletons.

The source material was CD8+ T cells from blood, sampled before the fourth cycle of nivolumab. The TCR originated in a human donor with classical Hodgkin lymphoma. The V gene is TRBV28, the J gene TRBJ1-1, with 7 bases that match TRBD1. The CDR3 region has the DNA TGTGCCAGCCCCCGTTCCGGAACAGGGGACACTGAAGCTTTCTTT. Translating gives CASPRSGTGDTEAFF.